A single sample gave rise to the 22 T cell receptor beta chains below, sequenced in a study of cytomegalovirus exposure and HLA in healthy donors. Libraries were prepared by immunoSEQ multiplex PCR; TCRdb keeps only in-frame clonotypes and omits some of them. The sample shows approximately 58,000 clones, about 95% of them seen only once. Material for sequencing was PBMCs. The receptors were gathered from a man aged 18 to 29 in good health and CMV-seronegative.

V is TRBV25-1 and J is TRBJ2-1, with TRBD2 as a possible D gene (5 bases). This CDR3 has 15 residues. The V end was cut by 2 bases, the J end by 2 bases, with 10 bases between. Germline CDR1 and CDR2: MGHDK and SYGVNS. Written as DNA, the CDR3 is TGTGCCAGCAGTGAAGTGGGGAGCACCTACAATGAGCAGTTCTTC. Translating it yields CASSEVGSTYNEQFF. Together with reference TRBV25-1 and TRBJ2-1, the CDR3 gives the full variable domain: EADIYQTPRYLVIGTGKKITLECSQTMGHDKMYWYQQDPGMELHLIHYSYGVNSTEKGDLSSESTVSRIRTEHFPLTLESARPSHTSQYLCASSEVGSTYNEQFFGPGTRLTVL.

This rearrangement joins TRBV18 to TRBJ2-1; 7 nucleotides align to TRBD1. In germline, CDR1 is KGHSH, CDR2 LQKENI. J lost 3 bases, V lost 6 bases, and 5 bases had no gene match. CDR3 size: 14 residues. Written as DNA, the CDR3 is TGTGCCAGCTCCCTCCGGGACAGCTACAATGAGCAGTTCTTC. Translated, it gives CASSLRDSYNEQFF.

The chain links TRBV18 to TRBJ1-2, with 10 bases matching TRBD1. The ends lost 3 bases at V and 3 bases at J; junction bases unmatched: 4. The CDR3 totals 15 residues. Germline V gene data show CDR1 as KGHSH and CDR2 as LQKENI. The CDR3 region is CASSPGTGVDYGYTF. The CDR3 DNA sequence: TGTGCCAGCTCACCGGGGACAGGGGTTGACTATGGCTACACCTTC.

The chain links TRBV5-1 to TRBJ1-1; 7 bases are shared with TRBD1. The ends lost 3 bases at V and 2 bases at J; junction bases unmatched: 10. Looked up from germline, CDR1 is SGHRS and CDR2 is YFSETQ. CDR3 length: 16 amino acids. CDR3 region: CASSSMNRGVNTEAFF. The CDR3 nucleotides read TGCGCCAGCAGCTCTATGAACAGGGGAGTAAACACTGAAGCTTTCTTT.

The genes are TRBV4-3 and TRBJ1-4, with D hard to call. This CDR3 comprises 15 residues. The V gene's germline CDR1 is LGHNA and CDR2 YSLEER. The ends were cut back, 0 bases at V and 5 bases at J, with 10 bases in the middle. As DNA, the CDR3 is TGCGCCAGCAGCCAAGATGAGGGCAGAAATGAAAAACTGTTTTTT. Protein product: CASSQDEGRNEKLFF.

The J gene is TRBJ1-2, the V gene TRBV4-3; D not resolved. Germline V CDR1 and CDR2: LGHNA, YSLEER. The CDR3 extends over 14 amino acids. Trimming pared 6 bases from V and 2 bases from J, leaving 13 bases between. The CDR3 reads CASSRGELNYGYTF. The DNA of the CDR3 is TGCGCCAGCAGTCGCGGGGAACTCAACTATGGCTACACCTTC.

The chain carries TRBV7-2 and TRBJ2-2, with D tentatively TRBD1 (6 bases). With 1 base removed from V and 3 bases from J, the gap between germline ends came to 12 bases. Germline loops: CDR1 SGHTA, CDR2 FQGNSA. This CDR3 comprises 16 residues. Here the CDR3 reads CASSLDGGSYTGELFF. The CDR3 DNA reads TGTGCCAGCAGCTTAGATGGGGGCTCCTACACCGGGGAGCTGTTTTTT.

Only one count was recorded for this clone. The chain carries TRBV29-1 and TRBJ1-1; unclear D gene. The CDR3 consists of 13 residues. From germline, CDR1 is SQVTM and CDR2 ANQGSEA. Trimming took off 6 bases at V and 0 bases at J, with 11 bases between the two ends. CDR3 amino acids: CSVGGLMNTEAFF. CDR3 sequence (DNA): TGCAGCGTAGGAGGCCTTATGAACACTGAAGCTTTCTTT.

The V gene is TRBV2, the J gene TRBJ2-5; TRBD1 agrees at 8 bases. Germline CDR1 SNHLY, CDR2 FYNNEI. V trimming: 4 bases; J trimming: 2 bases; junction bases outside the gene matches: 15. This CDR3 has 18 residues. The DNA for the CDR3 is TGTGCCAGCAGTGGAGACAGGGGAGTGGTCGTAGGGCAAGAGACCCAGTACTTC. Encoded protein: CASSGDRGVVVGQETQYF. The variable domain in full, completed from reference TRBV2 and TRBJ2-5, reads EPEVTQTPSHQVTQMGQEVILRCVPISNHLYFYWYRQILGQKVEFLVSFYNNEISEKSEIFDDQFSVERPDGSNFTLKIRSTKLEDSAMYFCASSGDRGVVVGQETQYFGPGTRLLVL.

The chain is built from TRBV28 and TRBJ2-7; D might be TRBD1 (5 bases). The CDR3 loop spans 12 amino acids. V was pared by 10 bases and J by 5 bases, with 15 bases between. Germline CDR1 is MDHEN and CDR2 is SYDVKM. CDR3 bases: TGTGCCACCCAACTTTCCAGGGACGAGCAGTACTTC. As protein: CATQLSRDEQYF.

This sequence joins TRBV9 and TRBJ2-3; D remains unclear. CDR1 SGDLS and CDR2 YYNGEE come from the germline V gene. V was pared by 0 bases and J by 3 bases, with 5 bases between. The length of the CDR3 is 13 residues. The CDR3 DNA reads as TGTGCCAGCAGCGTAGTTCAGACAGATACGCAGTATTTT. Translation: CASSVVQTDTQYF. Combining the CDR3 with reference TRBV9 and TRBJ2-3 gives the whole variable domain DSGVTQTPKHLITATGQRVTLRCSPRSGDLSVYWYQQSLDQGLQFLIQYYNGEERAKGNILERFSAQQFPDLHSELNLSSLELGDSALYFCASSVVQTDTQYFGPGTRLTVL.

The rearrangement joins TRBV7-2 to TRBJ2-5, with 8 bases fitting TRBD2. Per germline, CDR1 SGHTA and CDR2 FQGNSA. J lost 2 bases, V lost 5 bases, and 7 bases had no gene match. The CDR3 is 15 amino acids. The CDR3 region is CASSRGSGKQETQYF. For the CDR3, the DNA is TGTGCCAGCAGCCGTGGTAGCGGGAAACAAGAGACCCAGTACTTC.

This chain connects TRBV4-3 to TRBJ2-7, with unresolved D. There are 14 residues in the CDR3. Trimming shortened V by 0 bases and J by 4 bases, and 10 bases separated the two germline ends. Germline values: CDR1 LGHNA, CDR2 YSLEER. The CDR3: CASSQDLSWYEQYF. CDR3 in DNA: TGCGCCAGCAGCCAAGATCTTAGTTGGTACGAGCAGTACTTC.

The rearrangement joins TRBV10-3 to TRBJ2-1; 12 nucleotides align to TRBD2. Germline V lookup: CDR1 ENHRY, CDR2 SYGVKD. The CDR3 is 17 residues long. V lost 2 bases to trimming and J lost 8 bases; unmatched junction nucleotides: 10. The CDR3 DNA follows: TGTGCCATCAGTGAGCCAAAGACTAGCGGGAGCCCGCATGAGCAGTTCTTC. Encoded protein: CAISEPKTSGSPHEQFF.

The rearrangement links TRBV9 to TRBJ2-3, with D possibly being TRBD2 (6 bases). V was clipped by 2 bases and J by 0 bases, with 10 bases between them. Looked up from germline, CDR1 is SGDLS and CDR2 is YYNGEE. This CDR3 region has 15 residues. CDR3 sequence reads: CASSVSGTSTDTQYF. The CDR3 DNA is TGTGCCAGCAGCGTGTCCGGGACTAGCACAGATACGCAGTATTTT.

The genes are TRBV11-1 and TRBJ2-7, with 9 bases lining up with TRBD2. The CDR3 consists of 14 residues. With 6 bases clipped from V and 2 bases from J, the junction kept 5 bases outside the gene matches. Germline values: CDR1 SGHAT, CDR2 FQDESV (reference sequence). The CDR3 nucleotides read TGTGCCAGCAGAAGGGCTAGCGGGACCTACGAGCAGTACTTC. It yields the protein CASRRASGTYEQYF.

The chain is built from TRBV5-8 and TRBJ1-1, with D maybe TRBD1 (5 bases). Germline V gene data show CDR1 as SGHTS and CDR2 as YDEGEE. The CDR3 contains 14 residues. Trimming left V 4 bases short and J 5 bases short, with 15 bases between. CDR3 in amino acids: CASSRRDRRTEAFF. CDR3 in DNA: TGTGCCAGCAGCCGCAGGGATAGGAGAACTGAAGCTTTCTTT.

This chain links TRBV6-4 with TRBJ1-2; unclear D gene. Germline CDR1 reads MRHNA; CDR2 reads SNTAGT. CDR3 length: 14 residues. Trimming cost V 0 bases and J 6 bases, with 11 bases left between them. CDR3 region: CASSDSVEGDGYTF. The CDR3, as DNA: TGTGCCAGCAGTGACTCTGTGGAGGGCGATGGCTACACCTTC.

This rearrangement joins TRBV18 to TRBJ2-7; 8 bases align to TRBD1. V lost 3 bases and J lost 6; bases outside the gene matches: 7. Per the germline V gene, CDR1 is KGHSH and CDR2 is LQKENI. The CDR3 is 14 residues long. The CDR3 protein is CASSPSPTGAEQYF. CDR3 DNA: TGTGCCAGCTCACCCTCCCCGACAGGGGCCGAGCAGTACTTC.

The CDR3, as DNA: TGTGCTAGTGGTTTGATAACGGGACAGTCGAACACTGAAGCTTTCTTT. As protein: CASGLITGQSNTEAFF. The rearrangement joins TRBV12-5 to TRBJ1-1; 7 positions agree with TRBD1. The CDR3 consists of 16 residues. The germline V gene encodes CDR1 LGHNT and CDR2 FRNRAP. With 2 bases clipped from V and 1 base from J, the junction kept 7 bases outside the gene matches.

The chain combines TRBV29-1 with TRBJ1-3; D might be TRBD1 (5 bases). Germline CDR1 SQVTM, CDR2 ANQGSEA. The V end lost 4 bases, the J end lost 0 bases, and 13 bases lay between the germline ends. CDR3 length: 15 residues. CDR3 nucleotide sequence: TGCAGCGTTGTTCGGCAGGGCCTCTCTGGAAACACCATATATTTT. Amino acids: CSVVRQGLSGNTIYF. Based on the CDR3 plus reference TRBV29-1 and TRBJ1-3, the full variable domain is SAVISQKPSRDICQRGTSLTIQCQVDSQVTMMFWYRQQPGQSLTLIATANQGSEATYESGFVIDKFPISRPNLTFSTLTVSNMSPEDSSIYLCSVVRQGLSGNTIYFGEGSWLTVV.

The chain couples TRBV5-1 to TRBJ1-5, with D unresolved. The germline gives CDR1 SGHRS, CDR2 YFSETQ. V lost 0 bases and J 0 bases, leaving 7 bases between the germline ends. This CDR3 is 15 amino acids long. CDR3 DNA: TGCGCCAGCAGCTTGGGCGGTTATAGCAATCAGCCCCAGCATTTT. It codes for CASSLGGYSNQPQHF. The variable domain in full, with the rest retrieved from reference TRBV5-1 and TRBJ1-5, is KAGVTQTPRYLIKTRGQQVTLSCSPISGHRSVSWYQQTPGQGLQFLFEYFSETQRNKGNFPGRFSGRQFSNSRSEMNVSTLELGDSALYLCASSLGGYSNQPQHFGDGTRLSIL.